The rows below give T cell receptor beta chains drawn from one sample of a study of blood T cell repertoires in COVID-19. This table comes from immunoSEQ multiplex PCR, and its TCRdb copy is limited to in-frame clones, with some not included. The sample gives 250,000 to 300,000 clones, roughly 80% of which show up once; less than 6% is in the top ten. Sequenced input: peripheral blood. Receptor source: a man in his fifties or sixties who had recovered from COVID-19. Each CDR3 is given with its conserved first and last residue. D genes are given only for firm matches. A row's size may be missing; if present it is once, few, many or a size class.

TRBJ2-7,TRBD2,NA,TRBV7-3,CASSLATSGGPYEQYF,TGTGCCAGCAGCTTGGCGACTAGCGGGGGGCCCTACGAGCAGTACTTC
TRBJ2-5,TRBD1,few,TRBV29-1,CSVVVTGETQYF,TGCAGCGTTGTGGTGACAGGGGAGACCCAGTACTTC
TRBJ1-1,NA,NA,TRBV28,CASSLWEGRKYGLDTEAFF,TGTGCCAGCAGCCTATGGGAGGGGAGGAAGTACGGTTTGGACACTGAAGCTTTCTTT
TRBJ1-3,NA,NA,TRBV30,CAWNPGPGQNTIYF,TGTGCCTGGAACCCCGGGCCAGGGCAAAACACCATATATTTT
TRBJ1-4,NA,NA,TRBV14,CASSLPGQFNEKLFF,TGTGCCAGCAGCCTGCCCGGACAGTTTAATGAAAAACTGTTTTTT
TRBJ2-1,TRBD1,NA,TRBV27,CASRMDRGEYNEQFF,TGTGCCAGCAGAATGGACAGGGGGGAGTATAATGAGCAGTTCTTC
TRBJ1-5,TRBD1,once,TRBV19,CASSVGQGGGNQPQHF,TGTGCCAGTAGTGTAGGACAGGGTGGGGGCAATCAGCCCCAGCATTTT
TRBJ2-7,TRBD2,NA,TRBV6-5,CASSRRTSAEQYF,TGTGCCAGCAGCCGAAGGACTAGCGCCGAGCAGTACTTC
TRBJ2-7,TRBD1,few,TRBV10-2,CASRQGAYEQYF,TGCGCCAGCAGACAGGGGGCCTACGAGCAGTACTTC
TRBJ1-5,TRBD1,NA,TRBV19,CASSERQGNQPQHF,TGTGCCAGTAGTGAACGACAGGGAAATCAGCCCCAGCATTTT
TRBJ2-3,TRBD2,NA,TRBV7-9,CASSPRTSGILDTQYF,TGTGCCAGCAGCCCCAGGACTAGCGGGATCCTAGATACGCAGTATTTT
TRBJ2-5,NA,NA,TRBV7-2,CASSRSVDETQYF,TGTGCCAGCAGCCGGAGTGTAGATGAGACCCAGTACTTC
TRBJ1-6,NA,NA,TRBV6-5,CASSYGGAYNSPLHF,TGTGCCAGCAGTTACGGTGGAGCATATAATTCACCCCTCCACTTT
TRBJ2-1,NA,once,TRBV5-1,CASSLPASSSYNEQFF,TGCGCCAGCAGCTTGCCCGCGTCCTCCTCCTACAATGAGCAGTTCTTC
TRBJ2-2,TRBD2,NA,TRBV6-2/TRBV6-3,CASSYGGGAYAGELFF,TGTGCCAGCAGTTACGGCGGGGGGGCCTATGCCGGGGAGCTGTTTTTT
TRBJ2-2,NA,NA,TRBV6-5,CASRRDTGELFF,TGTGCCAGCAGGAGAGATACCGGGGAGCTGTTTTTT
TRBJ1-6,TRBD1,NA,TRBV11-2,CASSLGQGNSPLHF,TGTGCCAGCAGCTTGGGACAGGGGAATTCACCCCTCCACTTT
TRBJ2-5,TRBD2,once,TRBV5-1,CASSSGLAGSETQYF,TGCGCCAGCAGCTCCGGACTAGCGGGAAGCGAGACCCAGTACTTC
TRBJ2-7,NA,once,TRBV6-2/TRBV6-3,CASSWTGFGKGEQYF,TGTGCCAGCAGTTGGACGGGATTCGGGAAGGGCGAGCAGTACTTC
TRBJ2-5,TRBD2,NA,TRBV2,CASSDFLAGGQETQYF,TGTGCCAGCAGTGATTTCCTAGCGGGAGGGCAAGAGACCCAGTACTTC
TRBJ2-3,TRBD2,once,TRBV4-2,CASSHELAGTDTQYF,TGTGCCAGCAGCCACGAACTAGCGGGCACAGATACGCAGTATTTT
TRBJ2-5,NA,NA,TRBV9,CASSVGSGAETQYF,TGTGCCAGCAGCGTAGGTAGCGGTGCAGAGACCCAGTACTTC
TRBJ2-1,NA,NA,TRBV6-5,CASKQGQNNEQFF,TGTGCCAGCAAACAGGGACAAAACAATGAGCAGTTCTTC
TRBJ2-5,TRBD1,NA,TRBV5-8,CASSWGTVKETQYF,TGTGCCAGCAGCTGGGGGACAGTAAAAGAGACCCAGTACTTC
TRBJ2-7,NA,NA,TRBV7-5,CVRSPHWTSPSSYEQYF,TGTGTCAGAAGCCCCCACTGGACTAGCCCCAGCTCCTACGAGCAGTACTTC
TRBJ2-5,NA,NA,TRBV9,CASSVEAGQETQYF,TGTGCCAGCAGCGTAGAGGCAGGGCAAGAGACCCAGTACTTC
TRBJ1-2,TRBD1,once,TRBV3-1/TRBV3-2,CASSHRQGAVGYTF,TGTGCCAGCAGCCACCGACAGGGGGCCGTTGGCTACACCTTC
TRBJ1-2,NA,NA,TRBV3-1/TRBV3-2,CASSQGGIYGYTF,TGTGCCAGCAGCCAAGGAGGGATCTATGGCTACACCTTC
TRBJ2-7,TRBD2,NA,TRBV5-1,CASSLSLAGGLESYEQYF,TGCGCCAGCAGCTTGAGTCTAGCGGGAGGGCTCGAATCCTACGAGCAGTACTTC
TRBJ2-5,TRBD1,NA,TRBV6-5,CASRQGAVETQYF,TGTGCCAGCAGGCAGGGGGCTGTAGAGACCCAGTACTTC
TRBJ2-7,NA,NA,TRBV2,CARIPGEEQYF,TGTGCCAGGATCCCAGGGGAAGAGCAGTACTTC
TRBJ1-5,TRBD1,NA,TRBV19,CATTGQGGQPQHF,TGTGCCACCACGGGACAGGGAGGACAGCCCCAGCATTTT
TRBJ1-5,NA,NA,TRBV6-5,CASTPSRTEGPHF,TGTGCCAGCACCCCTTCGCGGACGGAGGGCCCGCATTTT
TRBJ2-5,NA,few,TRBV29-1,CSPGGGHQETQYF,TGCAGCCCGGGTGGGGGCCACCAAGAGACCCAGTACTTC
TRBJ1-1,TRBD1,NA,TRBV20-1,CSPGQGTEAFF,TGCAGTCCCGGACAGGGCACTGAAGCTTTCTTT
TRBJ1-1,NA,NA,TRBV6-5,CASSWTRMNTEAFF,TGTGCCAGCAGTTGGACACGAATGAACACTGAAGCTTTCTTT
TRBJ2-5,NA,few,TRBV5-1,CASSSAGGMKTQYF,TGCGCCAGCAGCTCGGCAGGGGGGATGAAGACCCAGTACTTC
TRBJ1-5,TRBD1,NA,TRBV12-3/TRBV12-4,CASSLQGAQPQHF,TGTGCCAGCAGTTTACAGGGGGCTCAGCCCCAGCATTTT
TRBJ1-1,NA,NA,TRBV12-3/TRBV12-4,CASSFGGARAFF,TGTGCCAGCAGTTTTGGGGGGGCTAGAGCTTTCTTT
TRBJ1-2,TRBD1,NA,TRBV28,CASSLTGRLDGYTF,TGTGCCAGCAGTTTGACAGGGCGTTTAGATGGCTACACCTTC
TRBJ2-1,NA,NA,TRBV18,CASSVGYGDAFF,TGTGCCAGCTCAGTGGGGTACGGGGATGCGTTCTTC
TRBJ2-3,TRBD2,NA,TRBV29-1,CSVEDLASGEDTQYF,TGCAGCGTTGAAGATCTGGCTAGCGGGGAAGATACGCAGTATTTT
TRBJ1-1,NA,NA,TRBV19,CASSMGPLGQMGLNTEAFF,TGTGCCAGTAGTATGGGACCCCTCGGACAGATGGGGCTGAACACTGAAGCTTTCTTT
TRBJ2-3,TRBD1,NA,TRBV7-9,CASKARGLTDTQYF,TGTGCCAGCAAGGCTAGGGGGCTCACAGATACGCAGTATTTT
TRBJ2-7,NA,once,TRBV3-1/TRBV3-2,CASSQAGGISSEQYF,TGTGCCAGCAGCCAAGCGGGGGGCATTTCTTCCGAGCAGTACTTC
TRBJ2-6,TRBD1,NA,TRBV3-1/TRBV3-2,CASSQGRDRILPGANVLTF,TGTGCCAGCAGCCAAGGCCGGGACAGAATATTACCTGGGGCCAACGTCCTGACTTTC
TRBJ1-1,NA,NA,TRBV6-5,CASRAQGTEAFF,TGTGCCAGCAGGGCACAGGGCACTGAAGCTTTCTTT
TRBJ1-2,TRBD1,NA,TRBV5-1,CASSLGQGSGYTF,TGCGCCAGCAGCTTGGGACAGGGGTCTGGCTACACCTTC